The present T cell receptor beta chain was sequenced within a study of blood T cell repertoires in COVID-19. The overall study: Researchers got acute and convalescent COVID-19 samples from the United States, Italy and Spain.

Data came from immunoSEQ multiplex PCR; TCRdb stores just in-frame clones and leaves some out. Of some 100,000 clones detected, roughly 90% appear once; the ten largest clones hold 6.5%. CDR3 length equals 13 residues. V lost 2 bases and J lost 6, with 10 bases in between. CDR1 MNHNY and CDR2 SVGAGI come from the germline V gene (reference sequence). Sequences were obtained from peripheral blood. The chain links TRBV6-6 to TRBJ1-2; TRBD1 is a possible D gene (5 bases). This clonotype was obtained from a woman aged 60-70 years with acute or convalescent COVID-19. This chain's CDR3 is CASSYVRGDGYTF. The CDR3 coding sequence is TGTGCCAGCAGTTACGTTCGGGGGGATGGCTACACCTTC.